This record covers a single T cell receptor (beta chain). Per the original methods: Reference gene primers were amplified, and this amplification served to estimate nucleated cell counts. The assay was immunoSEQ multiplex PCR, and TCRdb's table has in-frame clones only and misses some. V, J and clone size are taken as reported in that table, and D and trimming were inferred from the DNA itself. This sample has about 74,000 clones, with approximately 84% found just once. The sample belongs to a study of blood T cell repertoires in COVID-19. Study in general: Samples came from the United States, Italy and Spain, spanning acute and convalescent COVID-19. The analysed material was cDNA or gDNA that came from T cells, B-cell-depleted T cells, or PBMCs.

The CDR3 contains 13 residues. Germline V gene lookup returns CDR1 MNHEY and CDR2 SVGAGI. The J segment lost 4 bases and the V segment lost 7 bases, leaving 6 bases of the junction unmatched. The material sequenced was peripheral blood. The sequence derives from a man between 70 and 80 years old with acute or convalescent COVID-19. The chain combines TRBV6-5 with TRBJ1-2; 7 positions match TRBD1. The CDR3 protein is CASTMTGSYGYTF. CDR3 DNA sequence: TGTGCCAGCACCATGACAGGGAGCTATGGCTACACCTTC.